The entry that follows covers one T cell receptor (beta chain) sequence. Assay used: immunoSEQ multiplex PCR; TCRdb lists only in-frame clones, some missing. The sample yields about 220,000 clones, approximately 94% seen once. This sample is drawn from a study of T cell responses to AZD1222 COVID-19 vaccine. The germline V gene encodes CDR1 KGHSH and CDR2 LQKENI. Trimming stripped 1 base from V and 6 bases from J, with 12 bases between. The CDR3 has 15 amino acids. The material sequenced was peripheral blood, taken on day 0 of MenACWY control vaccination. The TCR sequence derives from an adult in good health. This chain uses TRBV18 with TRBJ2-2; TRBD1 is a possible D gene (5 bases). CDR3 bases: TGTGCCAGCTCACCACAGGGGCCATTGGCCGGGGAGCTGTTTTTT. Translated, it gives CASSPQGPLAGELFF.